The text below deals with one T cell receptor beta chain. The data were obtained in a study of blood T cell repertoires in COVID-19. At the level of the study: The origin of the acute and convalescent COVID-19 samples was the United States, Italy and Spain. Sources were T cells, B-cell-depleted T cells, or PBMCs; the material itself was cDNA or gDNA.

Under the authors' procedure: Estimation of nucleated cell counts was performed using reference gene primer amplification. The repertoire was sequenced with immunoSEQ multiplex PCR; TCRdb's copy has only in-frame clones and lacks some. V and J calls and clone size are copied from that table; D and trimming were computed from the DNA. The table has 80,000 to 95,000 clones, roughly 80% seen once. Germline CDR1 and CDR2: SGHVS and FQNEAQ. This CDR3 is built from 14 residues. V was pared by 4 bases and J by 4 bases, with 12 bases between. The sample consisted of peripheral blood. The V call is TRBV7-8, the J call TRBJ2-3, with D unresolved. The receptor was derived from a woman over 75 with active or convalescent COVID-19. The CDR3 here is CASSSPGMADTQYF. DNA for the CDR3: TGTGCCAGCAGCTCGCCAGGAATGGCAGATACGCAGTATTTT.